This T cell receptor beta chain was documented in a study of early T cells in non-severe SARS-CoV-2 infection. Overall study findings and caveats: There was a bias toward anti-spike CD8 responses in VDJdb matching, which missed private and CD4 specificities.

TCRdb re-called the 5' RACE reads through MiXCR, storing one row per CDR3 protein. Of tens of thousands of distinct CDR3 sequences detected, 5.6% appear once; the ten largest clones hold roughly 7%. In this sample, this clonotype is medium-sized. Its antigen is unidentified. The germline V gene encodes CDR1 SGHDN and CDR2 FVKESK. The ends were cut back, 4 bases at V and 1 base at J, with 13 bases in the middle. The CDR3 has 15 amino acids. The clonotype originates from an adult who was a healthcare worker with PCR-confirmed SARS-CoV-2 infection or an uninfected control (not recorded which). The V call is TRBV14, the J call TRBJ1-1; possible D gene TRBD1, 6 bases. Sequenced: whole blood. Here the CDR3 reads CASSPWDNPNTEAFF. The CDR3 DNA is TGTGCCAGCAGCCCTTGGGACAACCCGAACACTGAAGCTTTCTTT.